This T cell receptor (beta chain) originates from a study of T cell changes during pregnancy in multiple sclerosis. The CDR3 length is 15 residues. Trimming took off 0 bases at V and 0 bases at J, with 6 bases between the two ends. Per germline, CDR1 SEHNR and CDR2 FQNEAQ (reference sequence). Profiled with immunoSEQ multiplex PCR; TCRdb holds only in-frame clones, not every one. The sample has approximately 82,000 clones; about nine tenths are singletons. This chain connects TRBV7-9 to TRBJ1-5; D gene unclear. The source was CD4+ T cells from peripheral blood mononuclear cells, collected in the second trimester of pregnancy. The source of this sequence is a female donor with multiple sclerosis, enrolled in a pregnancy study. In DNA, the CDR3 is TGTGCCAGCAGCTTAGCGGGAGATAGCAATCAGCCCCAGCATTTT. Residues: CASSLAGDSNQPQHF.